The present entry profiles one TCR beta chain with its context. This specimen belongs to a study of blood T cell repertoires in COVID-19. Study information: The study drew acute and convalescent COVID-19 samples from the United States, Italy and Spain. PBMCs, B-cell-depleted T cells, or T cells were the source of the cDNA or gDNA that made up the material.

In the authors' workflow: Nucleated cell number was recorded as an estimate derived from reference gene primer amplification. Some clones are missing from TCRdb's copy, which holds only in-frame ones; the method was immunoSEQ multiplex PCR. V and J calls and clone size come straight from that table; D and trimming were deduced from the DNA. The sample shows under 110,000 clones, about 92% of them seen only once. CDR3 length: 15 amino acids. Germline CDR1 reads SGHVS; CDR2 reads FNYEAQ. Trimming removed 4 bases from V and 6 bases from J; junction bases left unmatched: 6. The clonotype comes from a man between 50 and 59 years old with active COVID-19. This sequence joins TRBV7-6 and TRBJ2-1, with 10 bases that match TRBD2. Material for sequencing was peripheral blood. The CDR3 DNA reads TGTGCCAGCAGCTCGCGGGTAGCGGGGGGCAATGAGCAGTTCTTC. Protein product: CASSSRVAGGNEQFF.